A single sample is the source of the 15 T cell receptor beta chains below, sequenced in a study of blood T cell repertoires in COVID-19. This table comes from immunoSEQ multiplex PCR, and its TCRdb copy is limited to in-frame clones, with some not included. The profile shows about 170,000 clones, around nine tenths of them singletons. Input material: peripheral blood. The receptor source for this set is a man aged 50 to 59 who had recovered from COVID-19.

The chain combines TRBV6-7 with TRBJ1-6; 11 bases map to TRBD1. TRBV6-7 is treated as an ORF (open reading frame) with a function not yet certain. V shed 6 bases and J 4 bases; nucleotides not matched to a gene: 2. The CDR3 spans 15 residues. The CDR3 DNA follows: TGTGCCAGCAGAGGACAGGGGGCTTATAATTCACCCCTCCACTTT. Translation: CASRGQGAYNSPLHF.

The chain is built from TRBV19 and TRBJ2-7, with a tentative D call TRBD1 (7 bases). The germline CDR1 and CDR2 sequences are LNHDA and SQIVND (reference sequence). CDR3 length: 14 amino acids. The V end was cut by 5 bases, the J end by 2 bases, with 13 bases between. CDR3 sequence (DNA): TGTGCCAGTAGTGGGAGGACAGGACCCTACGAGCAGTACTTC. This sequence encodes CASSGRTGPYEQYF. Together with reference TRBV19 and TRBJ2-7, the CDR3 gives the full variable domain: DGGITQSPKYLFRKEGQNVTLSCEQNLNHDAMYWYRQDPGQGLRLIYYSQIVNDFQKGDIAEGYSVSREKKESFPLTVTSAQKNPTAFYLCASSGRTGPYEQYFGPGTRLTVT.

This chain connects TRBV20-1 to TRBJ1-2; D gene ambiguous. The germline CDR1 and CDR2 sequences are DFQATT and SNEGSKA (reference sequence). This CDR3 comprises 14 residues. V was pared by 3 bases and J by 0 bases, with 11 bases between. The DNA for the CDR3 is TGCAGTGCTAGTATGGCAGCGGCTAACTATGGCTACACCTTC. It encodes CSASMAAANYGYTF.

V is TRBV19 and J is TRBJ2-7; 7 bases fit TRBD2. Germline V lookup: CDR1 LNHDA, CDR2 SQIVND (reference sequence). The V segment lost 5 bases and the J segment 0 bases; nucleotides outside the gene matches: 10. There are 16 residues in the CDR3. CDR3 loop: CASSVAAGSNSYEQYF. The CDR3 DNA follows: TGTGCCAGTAGTGTCGCAGCGGGGTCCAACTCCTACGAGCAGTACTTC.

The chain carries TRBV7-2 and TRBJ1-4, with 8 positions matching TRBD1. The germline V gene has CDR1 SGHTA and CDR2 FQGNSA. CDR3 size: 13 residues. After removal of 8 bases from V and 5 bases from J, the junction contained 4 bases not matched to a gene. The CDR3 sequence: CASSDRVNEKLFF. The CDR3 region has the DNA TGTGCCAGCTCGGACAGGGTCAATGAAAAACTGTTTTTT.

The rearrangement uses TRBV25-1 and TRBJ2-7, with a tentative D call TRBD1 (6 bases). Trimming pared 0 bases from V and 1 base from J, leaving 16 bases between. The CDR3 runs to 17 residues. Germline lookup yields CDR1 MGHDK and CDR2 SYGVNS. The CDR3 nucleotides read TGTGCCAGCAGTGAATATAGGACAGTAGAGAGGTCCTACGAGCAGTACTTC. It specifies CASSEYRTVERSYEQYF.

The genes are TRBV30 and TRBJ2-3, with D possibly matching TRBD1 (6 bases). V was shortened by 0 bases and J by 1 base, with 11 bases between the two germline ends. From germline, CDR1 is GTSNPN and CDR2 SVGIG (reference sequence). This CDR3 has 15 residues. CDR3 DNA: TGTGCCTGGAGTGTACTGGGGGCCGGCACAGATACGCAGTATTTT. Its protein is CAWSVLGAGTDTQYF. Complete variable domain (other parts from reference TRBV30 and TRBJ2-3): SQTIHQWPATLVQPVGSPLSLECTVEGTSNPNLYWYRQAAGRGLQLLFYSVGIGQISSEVPQNLSASRPQDRQFILSSKKLLLSDSGFYLCAWSVLGAGTDTQYFGPGTRLTVL.

The chain carries TRBV24-1 and TRBJ2-3; D is possibly TRBD2 (5 bases). The germline gives CDR1 KGHDR, CDR2 SFDVKD. With 10 bases removed from V and 1 base from J, the gap between germline ends came to 14 bases. This CDR3 has 14 residues. CDR3 sequence (DNA): TGTGCCACGGAGGACGCCTCCGGCACAGATACGCAGTATTTT. Translation gives CATEDASGTDTQYF.

This rearrangement joins TRBV28 to TRBJ1-4; 11 bases are shared with TRBD1. The CDR3 is made up of 16 amino acids. Trimming at V came to 1 base and at J to 5 bases, leaving 3 bases not matched to a gene. CDR1 is MDHEN, CDR2 SYDVKM, per germline. The CDR3 is CASSLLGQGVNEKLFF. The CDR3 DNA is TGTGCCAGCAGTTTATTGGGACAGGGGGTAAATGAAAAACTGTTTTTT.

The chain carries TRBV7-2 and TRBJ1-2, with 10 bases lining up with TRBD1. Trimming cost V 5 bases and J 4 bases; bases outside gene matches: 10. This CDR3 is built from 16 residues. Germline V gene data show CDR1 as SGHTA and CDR2 as FQGNSA. The CDR3 DNA reads as TGTGCCAGCAGCCGGACCTTGGACAGGGGGAGCTATGGCTACACCTTC. Translation gives CASSRTLDRGSYGYTF.

The rearrangement joins TRBV28 to TRBJ1-1; TRBD1 matches at 8 bases. This CDR3 has 15 amino acids. The J segment lost 4 bases and the V segment lost 5 bases, leaving 9 bases of the junction unmatched. Germline V gene sequence: CDR1 MDHEN, CDR2 SYDVKM. DNA for the CDR3: TGTGCCAGCAGTCCTGGACAGGGTCGCGGCACTGAAGCTTTCTTT. Protein: CASSPGQGRGTEAFF.

This chain joins TRBV9 and TRBJ1-1; 9 positions agree with TRBD1. V shed 2 bases and J 4 bases; nucleotides not matched to a gene: 6. Per germline, CDR1 SGDLS and CDR2 YYNGEE. The CDR3 contains 15 residues. The DNA for the CDR3 is TGTGCCAGCAGCGTCGTACAGGGGGCAGGCACTGAAGCTTTCTTT. It encodes CASSVVQGAGTEAFF.

This sequence joins TRBV9 and TRBJ2-5, with 8 nucleotides matching TRBD2. This CDR3 contains 15 residues. Germline lookup yields CDR1 SGDLS and CDR2 YYNGEE. The J segment lost 2 bases and the V segment lost 0 bases, leaving 3 bases of the junction unmatched. The CDR3 spells CASSVGVAGQETQYF. CDR3 nucleotides: TGTGCCAGCAGCGTAGGGGTAGCGGGACAAGAGACCCAGTACTTC.

V usage is TRBV28 and J usage is TRBJ2-7; 10 bases line up with TRBD1. Trimming at V came to 6 bases and at J to 1 base, leaving 9 bases not matched to a gene. The CDR3 sequence is 16 residues long. Per germline, CDR1 MDHEN and CDR2 SYDVKM. CDR3 loop: CASRRAGTGASYEQYF. CDR3 nucleotides: TGTGCCAGCAGGCGAGCCGGGACAGGGGCATCCTACGAGCAGTACTTC.

The gene calls are TRBV27 and TRBJ2-7; tentative D call: TRBD2 (5 bases). The germline V gene encodes CDR1 MNHEY and CDR2 SMNVEV (reference sequence). The length of the CDR3 is 14 residues. Trimming stripped 4 bases from V and 0 bases from J, with 10 bases between. In DNA form, the CDR3 reads TGTGCCAGCAGTTGGGTCGGAGGCTCCTACGAGCAGTACTTC. This translates into CASSWVGGSYEQYF.